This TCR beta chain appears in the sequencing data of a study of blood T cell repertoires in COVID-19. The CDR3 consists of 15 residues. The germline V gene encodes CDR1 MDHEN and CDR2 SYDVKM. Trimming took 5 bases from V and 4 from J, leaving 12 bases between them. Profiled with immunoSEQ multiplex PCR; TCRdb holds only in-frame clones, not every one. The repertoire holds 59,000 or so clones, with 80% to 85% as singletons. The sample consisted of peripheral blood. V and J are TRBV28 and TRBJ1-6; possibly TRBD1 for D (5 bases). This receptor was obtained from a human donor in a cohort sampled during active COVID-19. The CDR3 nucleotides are TGTGCCAGCAGTCGACACCGGGGGTATAATTCACCCCTCCACTTT. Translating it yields CASSRHRGYNSPLHF.